These T cell receptor beta chains were read from a single sample in a study of CD8+ T cells in alopecia areata. Libraries were prepared by immunoSEQ multiplex PCR; TCRdb keeps only in-frame clonotypes and omits some of them. The top ten hold just over 20% of the sample, which has about 60,000 clones, approximately 44% seen once. The material sequenced was CD8+ T cells sorted from blood, taken around week 36, from a patient treated with tofacitinib. The receptors were gathered from a human donor with alopecia areata. CDR3s include the opening cysteine and the closing phenylalanine or tryptophan. Each record gives: V gene, J gene, D gene, clone size, CDR3 DNA, CDR3 protein. D genes are given only for firm matches. The size entry is marked missing in some rows and otherwise reads once, few, many or a size class.

TRBV2,TRBJ2-7,TRBD2,-,TGTGCCAGCAGTGACCCTAGCGGCACTAGCTCCTACGAGCAGTACTTC,CASSDPSGTSSYEQYF
TRBV6-5,TRBJ1-5,-,-,TGTGCCAGCAGTTACAGGGGAAGCAATCAGCCCCAGCATTTT,CASSYRGSNQPQHF
TRBV5-4,TRBJ2-2,-,once,TGTGCCAGCAGCGAGGACGGACGGTCAGGCACCGGGGAGCTGTTTTTT,CASSEDGRSGTGELFF
TRBV2,TRBJ1-4,-,few,TGTGCCAGTTCCTCCACAACGGGCCAGGAGGAAAAACTGTTTTTT,CASSSTTGQEEKLFF
TRBV27,TRBJ2-7,-,-,TGTGCCAGCGGAAACAGGGGGAGGGGTGAGCAGTACTTC,CASGNRGRGEQYF
TRBV15,TRBJ2-1,-,-,TGTGCCACCAGCCCCCGGCGGGCTGAGCAGTTCTTC,CATSPRRAEQFF
TRBV9,TRBJ2-7,TRBD2,few,TGTGCCAGCAGCGTGGGCGGGAGTAAGTCTGACGAGCAGTACTTC,CASSVGGSKSDEQYF
TRBV6-6,TRBJ1-5,-,few,TGTGCCGGCGGCCTGCCCCAGCATTTT,CAGGLPQHF
TRBV4-1,TRBJ1-2,-,few,TGCGCCAGCAGCCAAGTCAAGGGGTCGTCTGGCTACACCTTC,CASSQVKGSSGYTF
TRBV6-1,TRBJ2-5,-,few,TGTGCCAGCAGTGAACCGATGGGAGGGGGAGAGACCCAGTACTTC,CASSEPMGGGETQYF
TRBV30,TRBJ1-2,-,once,TGTGCCCGGGATATAGGGCGTTTAGATGGCTACACCTTC,CARDIGRLDGYTF
TRBV28,TRBJ1-2,TRBD1,few,TGTGCCAGCAGCCCCGACAGGGAGGCCGACTTTGGCTACACCTTC,CASSPDREADFGYTF
TRBV29-1,TRBJ2-7,TRBD1,-,TGCAGCGCTACAATCCGGGACAGGGGTGACAAGCAGTACTTC,CSATIRDRGDKQYF
TRBV7-2,TRBJ2-3,TRBD2,few,TGTGCCAGCAGCCGGGCTAGCGGGAGTAGAGATACGCAGTATTTT,CASSRASGSRDTQYF
TRBV29-1,TRBJ2-1,-,-,TGCAGCGTTGTCCCCTACAATGAGCAGTTCTTC,CSVVPYNEQFF
TRBV7-6,TRBJ2-3,TRBD2,few,TGTGCCAGCAGCCAGCGCGGCGGGAGATGGGGCTGGGTTGGCACAGATACGCAGTATTTT,CASSQRGGRWGWVGTDTQYF
TRBV30,TRBJ2-1,TRBD2,-,TGTGCCTGGTGTCTAGCGGGAGGTGGTGAGCAGTTCTTC,CAWCLAGGGEQFF
TRBV7-9,TRBJ2-1,-,-,TGTGCCAGCAGCCCAGCTTGGGGGACGTCCTACAATGAGCAGTTCTTC,CASSPAWGTSYNEQFF
TRBV29-1,TRBJ2-7,-,few,TGCAGCGTTGAGGAGGACTACGAGCAGTACTTC,CSVEEDYEQYF
TRBV30,TRBJ1-1,-,few,TGTGCCTGGAGTCTTCGGGCCAACACTGAAGCTTTCTTT,CAWSLRANTEAFF
TRBV29-1,TRBJ2-7,-,-,TGCAGCGTTGAAGAGGGAGGGGGCGAGCAGTACTTC,CSVEEGGGEQYF
TRBV19,TRBJ2-1,TRBD2,-,TGTGCCAGTAGTATGTGGGGGCTAGCGGGAAACAATGAGCAGTTCTTC,CASSMWGLAGNNEQFF
TRBV7-2,TRBJ2-7,-,-,TGTGCCAGCAGCTTCGGAGGGTCAGGCTACGAGCAGTACTTC,CASSFGGSGYEQYF
TRBV4-3,TRBJ2-7,-,-,TGCGCCAGCAGCCAAGAGCCCCTTGGCAGGGAGAACGAGCAGTACTTC,CASSQEPLGRENEQYF
TRBV19,TRBJ2-2,-,-,TGTGCCCTCAGGGGGGGACTGATAGGGGAGCTGTTTTTT,CALRGGLIGELFF
TRBV5-6,TRBJ1-3,-,-,TGTGCCAGCACCTACTCTGGAAACACCATATATTTT,CASTYSGNTIYF
TRBV15,TRBJ2-7,TRBD1,-,TGTGCCACCAGCAGACCAACGACAGGGTCCGAGCAGTACTTC,CATSRPTTGSEQYF
TRBV30,TRBJ1-2,-,-,TGTGCCTGGAGTGTACTAACCAGGGATGGCTACACCTTC,CAWSVLTRDGYTF
TRBV7-2,TRBJ2-2,-,-,TGTGCCAGCAGCCCTTATCCTGCCGGGGAGCTGTTTTTT,CASSPYPAGELFF